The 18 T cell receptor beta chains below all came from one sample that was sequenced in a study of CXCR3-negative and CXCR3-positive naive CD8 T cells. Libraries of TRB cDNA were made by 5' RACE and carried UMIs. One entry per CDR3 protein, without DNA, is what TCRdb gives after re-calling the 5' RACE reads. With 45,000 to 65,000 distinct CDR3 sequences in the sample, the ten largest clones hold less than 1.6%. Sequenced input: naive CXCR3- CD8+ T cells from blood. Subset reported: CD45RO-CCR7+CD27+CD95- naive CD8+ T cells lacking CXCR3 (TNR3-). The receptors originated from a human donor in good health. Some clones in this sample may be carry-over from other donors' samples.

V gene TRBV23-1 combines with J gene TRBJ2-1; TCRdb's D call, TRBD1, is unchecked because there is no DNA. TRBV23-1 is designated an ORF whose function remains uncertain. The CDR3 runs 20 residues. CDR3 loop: CASSQSPDRATPSSYNEQFF.

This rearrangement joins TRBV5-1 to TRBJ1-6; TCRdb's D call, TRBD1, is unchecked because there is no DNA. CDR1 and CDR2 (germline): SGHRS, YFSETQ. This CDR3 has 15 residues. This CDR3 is CASSLASGGNSPLHF.

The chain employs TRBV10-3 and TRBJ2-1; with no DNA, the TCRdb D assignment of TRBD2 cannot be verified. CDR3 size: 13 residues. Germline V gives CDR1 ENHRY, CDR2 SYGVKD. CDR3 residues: CAMAGTSVDEQFF.

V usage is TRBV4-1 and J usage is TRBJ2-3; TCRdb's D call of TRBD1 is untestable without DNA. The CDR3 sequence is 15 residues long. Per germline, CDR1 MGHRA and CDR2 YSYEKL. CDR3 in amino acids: CASSQAGGYLDTQYF.

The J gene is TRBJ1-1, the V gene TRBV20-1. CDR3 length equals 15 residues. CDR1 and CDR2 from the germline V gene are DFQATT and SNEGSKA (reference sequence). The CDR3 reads CSAREVTTRSTETFF.

Here the CDR3 reads CSGYDSPTEAFF. The chain has TRBV29-1 and TRBJ1-1. The CDR3 covers 12 residues. In germline, CDR1 is SQVTM, CDR2 ANQGSEA.

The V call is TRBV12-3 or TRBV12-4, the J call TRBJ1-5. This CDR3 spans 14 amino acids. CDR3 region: CASSEDHSNQPQHF.

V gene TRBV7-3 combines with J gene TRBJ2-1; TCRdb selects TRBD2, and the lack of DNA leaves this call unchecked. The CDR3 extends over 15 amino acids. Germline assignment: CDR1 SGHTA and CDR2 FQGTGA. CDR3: CASSPSGGSMDEQFF.

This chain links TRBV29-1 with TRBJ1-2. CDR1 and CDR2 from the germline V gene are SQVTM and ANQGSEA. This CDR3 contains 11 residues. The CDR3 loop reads CSVGLWDDYTF.

The chain's CDR3 is CASSQERGGPGYTF. V usage is TRBV4-1 and J usage is TRBJ1-2. CDR1 is MGHRA and CDR2 is YSYEKL in the germline V gene. The CDR3 covers 14 residues.

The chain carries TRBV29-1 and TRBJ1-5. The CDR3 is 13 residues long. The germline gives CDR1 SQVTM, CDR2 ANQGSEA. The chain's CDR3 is CSVAVGSNQPQHF.

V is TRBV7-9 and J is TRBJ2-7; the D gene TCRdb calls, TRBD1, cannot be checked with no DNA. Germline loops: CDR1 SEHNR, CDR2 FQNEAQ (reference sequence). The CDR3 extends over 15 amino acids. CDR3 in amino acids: CASTSGAGPPYEQYF.

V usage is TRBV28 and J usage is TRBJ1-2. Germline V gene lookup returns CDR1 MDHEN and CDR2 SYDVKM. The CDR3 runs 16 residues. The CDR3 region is CASSHRIMWWLYGYTF.

Here the CDR3 reads CATSVRQGYEQYF. This rearrangement joins TRBV15 to TRBJ2-7; the D gene TCRdb calls, TRBD1, cannot be checked with no DNA. Germline lookup yields CDR1 LNHNV and CDR2 YYDKDF (reference sequence). The CDR3 contains 13 residues.

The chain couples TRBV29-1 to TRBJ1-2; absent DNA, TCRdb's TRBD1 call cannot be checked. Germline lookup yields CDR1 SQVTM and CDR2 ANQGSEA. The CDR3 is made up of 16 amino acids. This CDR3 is CSVEDSVKGAGYGYTF.

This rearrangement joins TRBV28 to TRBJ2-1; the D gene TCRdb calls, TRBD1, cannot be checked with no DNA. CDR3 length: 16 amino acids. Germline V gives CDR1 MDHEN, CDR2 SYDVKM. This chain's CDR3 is CASSFGAGGSSSEQFF. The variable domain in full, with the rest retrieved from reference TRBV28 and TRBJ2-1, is DVKVTQSSRYLVKRTGEKVFLECVQDMDHENMFWYRQDPGLGLRLIYFSYDVKMKEKGDIPEGYSVSREKKERFSLILESASTNQTSMYLCASSFGAGGSSSEQFFGPGTRLTVL.

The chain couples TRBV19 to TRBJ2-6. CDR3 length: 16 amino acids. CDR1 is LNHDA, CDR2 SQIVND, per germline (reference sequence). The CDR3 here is CASSILDLSGANVLTF.

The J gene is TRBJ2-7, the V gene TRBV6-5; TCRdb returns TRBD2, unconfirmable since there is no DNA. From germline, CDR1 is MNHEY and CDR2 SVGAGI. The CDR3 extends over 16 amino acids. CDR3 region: CASSREQGTPPYEQFF.